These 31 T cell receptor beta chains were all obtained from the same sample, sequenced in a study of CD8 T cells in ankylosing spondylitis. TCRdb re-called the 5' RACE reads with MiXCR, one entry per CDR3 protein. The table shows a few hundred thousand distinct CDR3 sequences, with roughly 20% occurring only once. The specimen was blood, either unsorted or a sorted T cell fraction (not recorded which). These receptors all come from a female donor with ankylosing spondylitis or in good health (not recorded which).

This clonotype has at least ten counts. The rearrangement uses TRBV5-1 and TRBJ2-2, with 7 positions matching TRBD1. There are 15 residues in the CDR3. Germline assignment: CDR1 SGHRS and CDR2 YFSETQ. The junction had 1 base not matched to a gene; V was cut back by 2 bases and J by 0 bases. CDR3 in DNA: TGCGCCAGCAGCTTCGGACAGGCGAACACCGGGGAGCTGTTTTTT. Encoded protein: CASSFGQANTGELFF.

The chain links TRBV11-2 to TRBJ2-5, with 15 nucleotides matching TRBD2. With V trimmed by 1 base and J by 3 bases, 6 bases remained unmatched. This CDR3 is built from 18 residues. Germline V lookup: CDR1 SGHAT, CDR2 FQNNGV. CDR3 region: CASSLGTSGRAEEETQYF. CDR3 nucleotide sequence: TGTGCCAGCAGCTTAGGGACTAGCGGGAGGGCTGAGGAAGAGACCCAGTACTTC.

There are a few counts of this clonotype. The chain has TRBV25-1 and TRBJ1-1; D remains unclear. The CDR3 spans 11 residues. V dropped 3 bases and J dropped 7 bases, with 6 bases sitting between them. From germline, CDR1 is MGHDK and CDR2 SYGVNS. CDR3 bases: TGTGCCAGCAGTGATAGACTTGAAGCTTTCTTT. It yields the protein CASSDRLEAFF.

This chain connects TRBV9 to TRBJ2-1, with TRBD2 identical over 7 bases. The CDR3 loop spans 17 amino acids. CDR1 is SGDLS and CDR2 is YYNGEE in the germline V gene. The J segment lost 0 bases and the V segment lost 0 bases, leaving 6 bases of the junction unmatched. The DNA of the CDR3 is TGTGCCAGCAGCGTAGCAGTGGGAGGGAGCTCCTACAATGAGCAGTTCTTC. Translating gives CASSVAVGGSSYNEQFF.

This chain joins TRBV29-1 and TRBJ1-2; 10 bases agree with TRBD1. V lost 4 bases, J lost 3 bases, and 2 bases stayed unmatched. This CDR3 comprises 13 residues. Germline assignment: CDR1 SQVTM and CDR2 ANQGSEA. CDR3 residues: CSVGQGADYGYTF. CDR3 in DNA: TGCAGCGTTGGACAGGGGGCTGACTATGGCTACACCTTC. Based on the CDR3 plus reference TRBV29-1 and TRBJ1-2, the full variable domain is SAVISQKPSRDICQRGTSLTIQCQVDSQVTMMFWYRQQPGQSLTLIATANQGSEATYESGFVIDKFPISRPNLTFSTLTVSNMSPEDSSIYLCSVGQGADYGYTFGSGTRLTVV.

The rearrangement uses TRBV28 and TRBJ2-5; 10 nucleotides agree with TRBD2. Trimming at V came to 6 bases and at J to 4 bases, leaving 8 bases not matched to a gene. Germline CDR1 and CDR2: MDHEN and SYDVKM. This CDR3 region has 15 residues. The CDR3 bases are TGTGCCAGCAGCCCAGACGTAGCGGGAGGAGAGACCCAGTACTTC. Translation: CASSPDVAGGETQYF.

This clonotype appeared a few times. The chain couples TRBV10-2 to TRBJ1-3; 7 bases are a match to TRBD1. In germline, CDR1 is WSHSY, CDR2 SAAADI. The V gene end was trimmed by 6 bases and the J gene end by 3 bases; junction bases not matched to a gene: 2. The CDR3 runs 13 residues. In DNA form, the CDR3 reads TGCGCCAGCAGCGGGACAGATGGAAACACCATATATTTT. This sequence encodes CASSGTDGNTIYF.

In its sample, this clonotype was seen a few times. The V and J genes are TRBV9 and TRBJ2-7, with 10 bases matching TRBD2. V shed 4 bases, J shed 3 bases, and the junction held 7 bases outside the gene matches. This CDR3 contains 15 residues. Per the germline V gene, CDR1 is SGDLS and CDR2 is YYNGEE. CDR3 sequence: CASSPRGTSDYEQYF. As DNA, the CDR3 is TGTGCCAGCAGCCCGCGAGGGACTAGCGACTACGAGCAGTACTTC. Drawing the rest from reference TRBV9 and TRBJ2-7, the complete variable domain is DSGVTQTPKHLITATGQRVTLRCSPRSGDLSVYWYQQSLDQGLQFLIQYYNGEERAKGNILERFSAQQFPDLHSELNLSSLELGDSALYFCASSPRGTSDYEQYFGPGTRLTVT.

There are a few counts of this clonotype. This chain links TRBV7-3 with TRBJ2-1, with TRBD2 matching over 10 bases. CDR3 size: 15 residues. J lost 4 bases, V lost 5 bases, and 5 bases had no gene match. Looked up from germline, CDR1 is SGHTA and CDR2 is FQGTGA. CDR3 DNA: TGTGCCAGCAGCGTCACTAGCGGGGTTTACAATGAGCAGTTCTTC. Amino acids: CASSVTSGVYNEQFF.

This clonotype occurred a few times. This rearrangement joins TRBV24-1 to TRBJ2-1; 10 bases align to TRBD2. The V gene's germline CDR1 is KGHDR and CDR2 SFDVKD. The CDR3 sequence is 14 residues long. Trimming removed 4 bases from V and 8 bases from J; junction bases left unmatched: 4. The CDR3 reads CATSDPSGRDEQFF. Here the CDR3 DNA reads TGTGCCACCAGTGACCCTAGCGGGAGAGATGAGCAGTTCTTC.

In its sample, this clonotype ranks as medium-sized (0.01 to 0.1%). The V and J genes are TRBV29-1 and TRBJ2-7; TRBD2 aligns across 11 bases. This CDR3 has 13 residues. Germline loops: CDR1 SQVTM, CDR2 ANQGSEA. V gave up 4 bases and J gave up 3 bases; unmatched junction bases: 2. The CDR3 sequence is CSVGGTSGYEQYF. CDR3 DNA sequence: TGCAGCGTTGGGGGGACTAGCGGCTACGAGCAGTACTTC.

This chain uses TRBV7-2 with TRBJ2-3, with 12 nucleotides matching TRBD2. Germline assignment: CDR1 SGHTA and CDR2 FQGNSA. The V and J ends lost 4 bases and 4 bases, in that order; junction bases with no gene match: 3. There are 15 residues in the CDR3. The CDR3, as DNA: TGTGCCAGCAGCTCGGGACTAGCGGGCTCAGATACGCAGTATTTT. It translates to CASSSGLAGSDTQYF.

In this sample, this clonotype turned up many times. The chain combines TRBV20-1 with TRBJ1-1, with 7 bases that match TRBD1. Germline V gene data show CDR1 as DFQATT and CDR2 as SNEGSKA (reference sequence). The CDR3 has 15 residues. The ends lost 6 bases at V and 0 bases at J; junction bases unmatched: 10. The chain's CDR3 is CSAPDRETMNTEAFF. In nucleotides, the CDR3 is TGCAGTGCACCAGACAGGGAAACCATGAACACTGAAGCTTTCTTT.

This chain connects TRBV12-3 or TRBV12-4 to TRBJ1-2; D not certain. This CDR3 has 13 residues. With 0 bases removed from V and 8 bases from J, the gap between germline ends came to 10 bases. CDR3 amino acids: CASSLALSSGYTF. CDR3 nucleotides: TGTGCCAGCAGTTTAGCGCTCTCCTCCGGCTACACCTTC.

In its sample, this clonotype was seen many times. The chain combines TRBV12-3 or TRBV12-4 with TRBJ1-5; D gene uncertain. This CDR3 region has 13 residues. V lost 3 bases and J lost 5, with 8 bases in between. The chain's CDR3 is CASSLGNHQPQHF. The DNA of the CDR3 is TGTGCCAGCAGTTTGGGGAACCATCAGCCCCAGCATTTT.

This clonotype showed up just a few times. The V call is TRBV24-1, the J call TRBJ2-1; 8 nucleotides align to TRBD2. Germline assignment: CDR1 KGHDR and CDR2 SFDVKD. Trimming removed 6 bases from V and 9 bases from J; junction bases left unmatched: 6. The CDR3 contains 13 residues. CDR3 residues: CATSRAGVGEQFF. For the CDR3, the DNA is TGTGCCACCAGTAGAGCGGGAGTTGGTGAGCAGTTCTTC.

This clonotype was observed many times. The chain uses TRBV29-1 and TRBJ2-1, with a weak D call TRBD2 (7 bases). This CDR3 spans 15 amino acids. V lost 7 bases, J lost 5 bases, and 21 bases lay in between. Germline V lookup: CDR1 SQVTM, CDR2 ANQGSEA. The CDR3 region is CSANVGGQINNEQFF. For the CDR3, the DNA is TGCAGCGCGAATGTCGGGGGGCAGATCAACAATGAGCAGTTCTTC.

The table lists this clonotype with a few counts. CDR3 coding DNA: TGCAGCGTTGAAGGTCAGGGGAGAGGCACAGATACGCAGTATTTT. Amino acids: CSVEGQGRGTDTQYF. The chain combines TRBV29-1 with TRBJ2-3; D is perhaps TRBD1 (6 bases). The CDR3 is made up of 15 amino acids. Germline V gene lookup returns CDR1 SQVTM and CDR2 ANQGSEA. V gave up 1 base and J gave up 1 base, with 12 bases separating them.

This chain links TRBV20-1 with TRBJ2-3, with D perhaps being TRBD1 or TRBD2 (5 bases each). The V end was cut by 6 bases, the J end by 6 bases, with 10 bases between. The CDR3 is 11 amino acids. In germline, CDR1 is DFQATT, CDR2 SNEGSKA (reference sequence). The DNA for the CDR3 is TGCAGTGCAGGGACCGGGGATACGCAGTATTTT. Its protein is CSAGTGDTQYF.

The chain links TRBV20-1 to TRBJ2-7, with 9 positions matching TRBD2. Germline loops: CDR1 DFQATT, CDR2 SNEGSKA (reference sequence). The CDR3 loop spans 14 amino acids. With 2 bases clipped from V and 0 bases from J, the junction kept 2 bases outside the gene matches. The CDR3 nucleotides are TGCAGTGCTAGATATAGCGGGAGCTCCTACGAGCAGTACTTC. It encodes CSARYSGSSYEQYF.

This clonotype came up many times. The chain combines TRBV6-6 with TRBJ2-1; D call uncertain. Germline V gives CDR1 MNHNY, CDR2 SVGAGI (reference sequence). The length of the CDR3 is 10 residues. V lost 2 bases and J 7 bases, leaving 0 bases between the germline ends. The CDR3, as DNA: TGTGCCAGCAGTTACAATGAGCAGTTCTTC. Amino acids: CASSYNEQFF.

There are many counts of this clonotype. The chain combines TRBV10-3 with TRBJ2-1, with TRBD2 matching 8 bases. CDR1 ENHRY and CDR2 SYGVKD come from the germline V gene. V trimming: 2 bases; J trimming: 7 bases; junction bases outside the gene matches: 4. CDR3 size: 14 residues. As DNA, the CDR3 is TGTGCCATCAGTGAGGTGCTAGCGGGTAATGAGCAGTTCTTC. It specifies CAISEVLAGNEQFF.

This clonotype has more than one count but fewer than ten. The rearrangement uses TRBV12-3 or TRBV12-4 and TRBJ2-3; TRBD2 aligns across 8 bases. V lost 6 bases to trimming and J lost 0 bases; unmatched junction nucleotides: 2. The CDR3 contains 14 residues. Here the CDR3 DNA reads TGTGCCAGCAGAACTAGCGGTAGCACAGATACGCAGTATTTT. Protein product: CASRTSGSTDTQYF.

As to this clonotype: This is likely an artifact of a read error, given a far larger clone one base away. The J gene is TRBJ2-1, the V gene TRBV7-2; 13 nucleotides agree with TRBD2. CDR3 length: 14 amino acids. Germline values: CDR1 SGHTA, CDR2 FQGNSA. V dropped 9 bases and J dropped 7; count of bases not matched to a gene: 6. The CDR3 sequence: CARSRTSGSNEQFF. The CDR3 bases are TGTGCCAGAAGCAGGACTAGCGGGAGTAATGAGCAGTTCTTC.

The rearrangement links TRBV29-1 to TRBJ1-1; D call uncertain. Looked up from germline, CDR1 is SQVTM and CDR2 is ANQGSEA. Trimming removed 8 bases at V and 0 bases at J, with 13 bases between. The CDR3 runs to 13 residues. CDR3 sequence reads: CSSQPQVNTEAFF. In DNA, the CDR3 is TGCAGCTCCCAGCCCCAGGTGAACACTGAAGCTTTCTTT.

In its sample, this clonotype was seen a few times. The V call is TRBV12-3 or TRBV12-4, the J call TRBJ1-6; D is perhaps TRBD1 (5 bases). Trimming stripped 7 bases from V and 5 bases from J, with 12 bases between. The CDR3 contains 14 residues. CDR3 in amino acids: CASIQGTNNSPLHF. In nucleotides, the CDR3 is TGTGCCAGCATCCAGGGTACAAATAATTCACCCCTCCACTTT.

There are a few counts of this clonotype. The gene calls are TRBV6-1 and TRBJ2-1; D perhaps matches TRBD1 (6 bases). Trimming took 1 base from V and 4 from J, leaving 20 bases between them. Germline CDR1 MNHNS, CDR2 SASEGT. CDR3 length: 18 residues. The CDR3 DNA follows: TGTGCCAGCAGTGAAGGGACGCAGGGGCCCTTTGGGTACAATGAGCAGTTCTTC. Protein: CASSEGTQGPFGYNEQFF.

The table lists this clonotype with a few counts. Here the CDR3 reads CASSLRSSGANVLTF. CDR3 nucleotide sequence: TGCGCCAGCAGCTTGCGGTCCTCTGGGGCCAACGTCCTGACTTTC. The chain combines TRBV5-1 with TRBJ2-6, with unresolved D. Germline assignment: CDR1 SGHRS and CDR2 YFSETQ. The CDR3 covers 15 residues. Trimming left V 1 base short and J 0 bases short, with 5 bases between.

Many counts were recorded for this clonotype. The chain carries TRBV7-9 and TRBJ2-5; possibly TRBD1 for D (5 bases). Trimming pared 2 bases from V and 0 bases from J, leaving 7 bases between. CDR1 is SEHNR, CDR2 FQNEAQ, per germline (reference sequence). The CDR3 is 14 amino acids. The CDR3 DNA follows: TGTGCCAGCAGCTTAACAGGCTACCAAGAGACCCAGTACTTC. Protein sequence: CASSLTGYQETQYF. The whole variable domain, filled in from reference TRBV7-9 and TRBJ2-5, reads DTGVSQNPRHKITKRGQNVTFRCDPISEHNRLYWYRQTLGQGPEFLTYFQNEAQLEKSRLLSDRFSAERPKGSFSTLEIQRTEQGDSAMYLCASSLTGYQETQYFGPGTRLLVL.

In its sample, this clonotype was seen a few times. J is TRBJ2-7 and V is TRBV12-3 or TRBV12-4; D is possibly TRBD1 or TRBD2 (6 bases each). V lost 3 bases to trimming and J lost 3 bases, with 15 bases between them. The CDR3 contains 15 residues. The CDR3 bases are TGTGCCAGCAGTTTGGCAGATGGGGGGCTCTACGAGCAGTACTTC. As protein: CASSLADGGLYEQYF.

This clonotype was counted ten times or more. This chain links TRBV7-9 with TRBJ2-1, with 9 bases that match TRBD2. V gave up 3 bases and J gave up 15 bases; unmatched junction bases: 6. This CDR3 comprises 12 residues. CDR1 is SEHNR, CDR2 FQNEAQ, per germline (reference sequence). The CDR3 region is CASSFSGSLGFF. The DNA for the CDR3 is TGTGCCAGCAGCTTTAGCGGGAGCCTTGGGTTCTTC.